This TCR beta chain was found in a study of regulatory T cells in long-lasting Graves disease (dated by TCRdb to the early 2020s). Background on the whole study: Newly diagnosed Graves' disease patients had taken antithyroid drugs for less than 3 months. Persistent Graves' disease patients were compared with newly diagnosed Graves' disease patients by peripheral blood TCR sequencing and RNA sequencing. The study was conducted in China and was registered as a clinical trial. A total of some 33 samples were covered by TCR sequencing, comprising some 13 persistent and 20 or so newly diagnosed Graves' disease patients. The investigation overall reported the following: Sequencing and analysis were limited to the TCR beta chain. Persistent Graves' disease patients showed lower TCR Shannon entropy and fewer highly expanded clones than newly diagnosed patients, suggesting clonal expansion. Peripheral blood alone was examined, since thyroid tissue, which constituted the primary lesion, could not be accessed. The authors noted that the small sample size was a limitation that may lower accuracy. A larger number of public clonotypes was shared among persistent patients (under 3,000) than among newly diagnosed patients (approximately 1,000). TRBV28, TRBJ1-2 and TRBJ2-5 were preferentially used in persistent disease, while TRBV20-1 and TRBJ2-1 were favored in newly diagnosed disease.

On this clonotype: Its cognate antigen has yet to be identified. Per-nucleotide qualities are absent, and no much larger clonotype sits a single base away.

CDR1 and CDR2 are read off the germline V gene (reference sequence) as LNHDA and SQIVND. The germline ends are 14 bases apart after V is trimmed by 3 bases and J by 8 bases. The cysteine opens and the phenylalanine closes a CDR3 of 14 amino acids. Just the 42-base CDR3 DNA is kept, in frame starting at base 1. Library construction relied on multiplex PCR. This sample was sequenced with an Illumina HiSeq 4000. iRepertoire HTBI primers and Arm-PCR amplification of CDR3 regions were used to construct TCR beta libraries. Before sequencing, the PCR products underwent gel purification. In the paper's pipeline: Gene usage analysis of CDR3 amino acid clonotypes relied on the approximately 62 TRBV and 14 TRBJ segments identified across samples. Filtered high-quality paired reads were merged into contigs using COPE and FqMerger. BLAST was used to align contigs to IMGT TRBV, TRBD and TRBJ reference genes, with CDR3 defined following IMGT. Any clonotype with a frequency above 0.1% was classified as a highly expanded clone. Repertoire diversity was measured by Shannon entropy, and V-J evenness by the Gini coefficient. A clonotype found in more than one individual was treated as public. The public reads were quality trimmed at Q25 with fastp and then assembled into clones with MiXCR by TCRdb, keeping productive beta chains. Each record represents a unique CDR3 protein, reported with the most common genes and DNA among its rows. None of the V and J calls come from the authors' own analysis; TCRdb made them. This sample has 500,000 to 700,000 distinct CDR3 sequences in its table, and roughly 15% of those were observed once. Jointly, the top ten make up approximately 18% of the sample.

The time point label on this specimen signifies: newly diagnosed GD, antithyroid drugs for less than 3 months. For both TCR sequencing and RNA sequencing, RNA was extracted from PBMCs using TRIzol. The diagnosis of Graves' disease was made according to American Thyroid Association guidelines. The patients came from an endocrinology department in Xi'an, China. Each patient gave 8.5 to 9.5 milliliters of peripheral blood, collected in an EDTA anticoagulant tube. Ficoll Paque Plus density gradient separation was used to isolate PBMCs, and no additional T cell sorting was done. An Agilent 2100 Bioanalyzer and agarose gel were used to check RNA quality, and a NanoDrop 2000 was used to measure RNA concentration. The sample was also linked to a second study, of T cells in Graves' hyperthyroidism and ophthalmopathy. The second study's authors report: Graves' hyperthyroidism was defined as stable when no progression to ophthalmopathy occurred over 18 months of follow-up. The hyperthyroidism patients were between 18 and 65 years old and newly diagnosed, with a disease duration of less than 2 months. Exclusion was applied to patients with uncontrolled infections, other autoimmune diseases, pregnancy or lactation. Clinical symptoms, serum thyroxine and TRAb, thyroid ultrasound, and orbital computed tomography formed the basis for the diagnoses. A first-round RT-PCR of the TCR CDR3 used the HTBI primer set with the Qiagen OneStep RT-PCR kit. Most expanded thyroid clonotypes (frequency above 0.001) were also detected in blood, suggesting blood repertoires may reflect thyroid immune responses. Ophthalmopathy was separated from stable hyperthyroidism by a 13 V-J signature model, with over 85% sensitivity and just over 81% specificity obtained in cross-validation and 80%/75% obtained in testing. During validation, the model predicted progression to ophthalmopathy a median of approximately 6.5 months ahead of onset, with just under 71% sensitivity and roughly 75% specificity. A discovery cohort of fewer than 110 patients, fewer than 50 with Graves' ophthalmopathy and 55 to 60 with stable Graves' hyperthyroidism, was used to find distinguishing TCR V-J signatures. Whether ophthalmopathy could be predicted prospectively was tested in an independent validation cohort made up of 18 hyperthyroidism patients plus 17 patients who later progressed to ophthalmopathy. The 95 to 100 discovery patients were divided at random into training and test sets in a 7:3 ratio. The study also compared thyroid tissue and blood T-cell repertoires from roughly six Graves' hyperthyroidism patients. After sampling, hyperthyroidism patients received methimazole starting at 30 mg daily, and ophthalmopathy patients received high-dose intravenous methylprednisolone. Libraries were constructed in a second round of multiplex PCR, after which size selection and purification were carried out. Libraries were sequenced paired-end with 100 bp reads on an Illumina HiSeq2000. SOAPnuke was used to process the raw data, throwing out any read that contained adapters or uncalled bases, had a mean Phred below 15, or lacked an exact constant-primer or identifier match. High-quality paired reads were merged with COPE v1.2.5, and unique nucleotide sequences were defined as clonotypes. Clonotypes were aligned to IMGT TRBV, TRBD and TRBJ reference segments using MiTCR v1.1. The analysis included only V-J combinations with a frequency above 0.0001, which together covered around 99% of the repertoires. The TCS score was defined as the ratio of F50 (clonal expansion) to E x V (chaos), calculated using BLOSUM62-based TCRdist between CDR3 peptides within each V-J. Welch's t-statistics and random forest reduced roughly 530 V-J features to roughly 13, which were used in a naive Bayes classifier (R e1071). No statistical method was used to fix the sample size in advance, and group allocation was not hidden from the investigators. The paper describes TCR Vbeta CDR3 sequencing of some 130 peripheral blood samples, made up of roughly 40 ophthalmopathy patients, 70 to 75 hyperthyroidism patients and some 17 progressor patients.

The source of this sequence is a woman aged 25 to 39 with Graves disease. Donor details come from another sample of the same person, matched by shared clones. The chain is encoded by TRBV19 joined to TRBJ2-1, with the D gene not confidently named. The specimen comprised peripheral blood mononuclear cells (PBMCs), sampled at new diagnosis, from a patient treated with antithyroid drugs. CDR3 reads: CASSIEASNDEQFF. In nucleotide form, the sequence is TGTGCCAGTAGTATTGAGGCTAGTAATGATGAGCAGTTCTTC.